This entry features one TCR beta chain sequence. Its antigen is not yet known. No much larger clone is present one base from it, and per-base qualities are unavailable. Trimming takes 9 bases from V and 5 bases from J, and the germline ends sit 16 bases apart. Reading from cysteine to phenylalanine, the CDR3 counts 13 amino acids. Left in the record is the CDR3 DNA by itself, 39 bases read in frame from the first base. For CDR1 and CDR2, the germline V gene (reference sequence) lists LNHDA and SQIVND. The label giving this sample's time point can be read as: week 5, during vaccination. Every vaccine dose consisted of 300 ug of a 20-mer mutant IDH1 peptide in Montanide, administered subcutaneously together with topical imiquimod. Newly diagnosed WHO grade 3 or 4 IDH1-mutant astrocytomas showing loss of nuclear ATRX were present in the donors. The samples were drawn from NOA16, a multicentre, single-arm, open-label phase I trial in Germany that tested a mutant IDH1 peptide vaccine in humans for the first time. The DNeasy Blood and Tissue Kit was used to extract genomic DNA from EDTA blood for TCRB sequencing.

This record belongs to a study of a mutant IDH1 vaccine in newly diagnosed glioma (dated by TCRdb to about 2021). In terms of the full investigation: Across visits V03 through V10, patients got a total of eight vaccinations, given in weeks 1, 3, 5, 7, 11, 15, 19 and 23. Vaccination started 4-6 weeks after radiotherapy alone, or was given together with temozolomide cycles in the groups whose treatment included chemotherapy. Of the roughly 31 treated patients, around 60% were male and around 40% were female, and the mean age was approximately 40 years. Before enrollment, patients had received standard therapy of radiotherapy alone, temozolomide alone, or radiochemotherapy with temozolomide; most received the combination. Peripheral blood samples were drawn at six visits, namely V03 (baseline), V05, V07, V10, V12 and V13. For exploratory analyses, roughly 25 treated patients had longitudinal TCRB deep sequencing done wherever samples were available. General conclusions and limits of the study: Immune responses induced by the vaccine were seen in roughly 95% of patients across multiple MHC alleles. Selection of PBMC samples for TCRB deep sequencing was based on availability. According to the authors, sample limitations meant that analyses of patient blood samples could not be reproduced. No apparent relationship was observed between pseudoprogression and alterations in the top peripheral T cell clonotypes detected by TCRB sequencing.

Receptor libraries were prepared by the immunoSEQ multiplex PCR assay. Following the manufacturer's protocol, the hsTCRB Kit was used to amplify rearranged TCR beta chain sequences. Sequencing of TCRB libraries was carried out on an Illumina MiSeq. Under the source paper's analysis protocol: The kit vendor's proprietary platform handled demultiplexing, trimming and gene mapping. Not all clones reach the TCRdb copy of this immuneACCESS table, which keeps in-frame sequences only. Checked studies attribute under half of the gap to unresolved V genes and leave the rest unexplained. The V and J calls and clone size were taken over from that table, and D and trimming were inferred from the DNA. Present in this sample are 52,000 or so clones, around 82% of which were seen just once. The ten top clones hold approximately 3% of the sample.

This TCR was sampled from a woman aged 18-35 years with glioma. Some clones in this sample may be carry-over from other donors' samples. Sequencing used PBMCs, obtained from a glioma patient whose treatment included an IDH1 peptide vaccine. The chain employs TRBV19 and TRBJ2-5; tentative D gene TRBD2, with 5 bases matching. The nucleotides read TGTGCCAGCAACCATAGGACGGGGGAGACCCAGTACTTC. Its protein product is CASNHRTGETQYF.